These 7 T cell receptor beta chains were all obtained from the same sample, sequenced in a study of blood T cell repertoires in COVID-19 (dated by TCRdb to 2019 to 2021). Library generation was performed with the immunoSEQ multiplex PCR assay. This immuneACCESS table, as held by TCRdb, lists in-frame sequences with V and J called but not all clones. Of the missing ones, under half trace to an unresolved V gene in checked studies; the others have no known cause. Across this sample there are about 230,000 clones, with about four fifths seen only once. The ten largest clones take up 1.8% of the sample. The sequenced sample was PBMCs or T cells enriched from blood (not recorded which). These TCRs come from a man aged 55 to 70 who had recovered from COVID-19.

The rearrangement uses TRBV7-2 and TRBJ1-1; D is unresolved. The CDR3 extends over 14 amino acids. Germline CDR1 and CDR2: SGHTA and FQGNSA. Between the trimmed V and J ends, which lost 6 bases and 0 bases, there was a span of 11 bases. This chain's CDR3 is CASSTQIMNTEAFF. The CDR3 coding sequence is TGTGCCAGCAGTACCCAGATCATGAACACTGAAGCTTTCTTT.

The chain combines TRBV4-2 with TRBJ1-2; no definite D call. Germline CDR1 is LGHNA and CDR2 is YNFKEQ. This CDR3 is 17 amino acids long. V was pared by 3 bases and J by 4 bases, with 21 bases between. CDR3 DNA sequence: TGTGCCAGCAGCCAGCTGGGCCCGTCAGAAGGACTCTATGGCTACACCTTC. This sequence encodes CASSQLGPSEGLYGYTF.

This rearrangement joins TRBV5-1 to TRBJ1-1; maybe TRBD1 (6 bases). CDR1 and CDR2 from the germline V gene are SGHRS and YFSETQ. CDR3 length: 14 amino acids. Trimming pared 2 bases from V and 4 bases from J, leaving 12 bases between. The DNA for the CDR3 is TGCGCCAGCAGCTTCCAGGGGCCGGGCACTGAAGCTTTCTTT. It codes for CASSFQGPGTEAFF.

This chain links TRBV18 with TRBJ2-2; D possibly corresponds to TRBD2 (6 bases). V was pared by 4 bases and J by 4 bases, with 10 bases between. Germline V CDR1 and CDR2: KGHSH, LQKENI. The CDR3 is 14 residues long. CDR3 sequence: CASSQEGLTGELFF. In DNA form, the CDR3 reads TGTGCCAGCTCACAGGAGGGGCTCACCGGGGAGCTGTTTTTT.

This clone was counted a single time. The CDR3 spells CASSELAASSYEQYF. For the CDR3, the DNA is TGTGCCAGCAGTGAATTGGCAGCGAGCTCCTACGAGCAGTACTTC. This rearrangement joins TRBV25-1 to TRBJ2-7; no firm D call. V lost 1 base and J lost 0, with 10 bases in between. CDR1 and CDR2 from the germline V gene are MGHDK and SYGVNS. CDR3 length: 15 residues.

V usage is TRBV25-1 and J usage is TRBJ2-7; D is possibly TRBD2 (6 bases). V gave up 6 bases and J gave up 12 bases, with 18 bases separating them. Per germline, CDR1 MGHDK and CDR2 SYGVNS. The CDR3 is 12 amino acids. CDR3 residues: CASRLMGGKVYF. In DNA, the CDR3 is TGTGCCAGCAGACTAATGGGGGGAAAGGTGTACTTC.

The rearrangement links TRBV19 to TRBJ1-2, with TRBD1 matching 7 bases. The CDR3 sequence is 14 residues long. Germline V CDR1 and CDR2: LNHDA, SQIVND (reference sequence). Trimming removed 5 bases from V and 7 bases from J; junction bases left unmatched: 10. CDR3 nucleotide sequence: TGTGCCAGTAGTGCTGACAGGGCGGCGGGTGGCTACACCTTC. It translates to CASSADRAAGGYTF.